The rows below give T cell receptor beta chains drawn from one sample of a study of OX40 agonist ivuxolimab in advanced cancers. The method was immunoSEQ multiplex PCR; TCRdb's version includes in-frame clones alone and lacks a portion of them. The repertoire holds approximately 70,000 clones, roughly 80% seen once, with less than 0.55% in the top ten. This specimen consisted of CD4+ or CD8+ T cells sorted from blood, obtained in a trial of the OX40 agonist ivuxolimab. These receptors were collected from an adult with an advanced solid tumor such as melanoma, head and neck, liver or kidney cancer. The CDR3 runs from the conserved cysteine through the conserved F or W. The order of the fields is J gene, clone size, V gene, CDR3 protein. Some rows have no size entry. The others give once, few or many, or a class for an expanded clone.

TRBJ1-2 | NA | TRBV6-6 | CASSYSNQGGYTF
TRBJ1-6 | NA | TRBV6-5 | CASSYTRQNSPLHF
TRBJ2-5 | NA | TRBV5-1 | CASSSRQLLQETQYF
TRBJ2-5 | NA | TRBV5-4 | CASSLPTRKETQYF
TRBJ2-5 | NA | TRBV7-3 | CASSNGQEETQYF
TRBJ1-5 | NA | TRBV10-3 | CAISDSQTLNQPQHF
TRBJ1-1 | few | TRBV5-8 | CASTYGERNTEAFF
TRBJ1-1 | NA | TRBV14 | CASSPSARANTEAFF
TRBJ1-1 | NA | TRBV7-2 | CASRLTGGTEAFF
TRBJ1-5 | once | TRBV15 | CATSRDGQARVPQHF
TRBJ2-1 | NA | TRBV30 | CAWRGLAGVEQFF
TRBJ2-5 | NA | TRBV29-1 | CSSMWGFGETQYF
TRBJ1-2 | NA | TRBV7-9 | CALEVPNYGYTF
TRBJ1-4 | NA | TRBV2 | CGGGTVEKLFF
TRBJ2-4 | NA | TRBV4-1 | CASSLSGGAAKNIQYF
TRBJ2-3 | NA | TRBV18 | CASSWRDTDTQYF
TRBJ1-2 | NA | TRBV6-5 | CASSQGQRPPKGYTF
TRBJ1-3 | NA | TRBV11-2 | CASSLDPGTSGNTIYF
TRBJ2-3 | NA | TRBV5-5 | CASSLAVVGVSTDTQYF
TRBJ1-2 | NA | TRBV29-1 | CSAWDPQTNGYGYTF
TRBJ2-7 | NA | TRBV29-1 | CSVRRDRASPEQYF
TRBJ2-5 | NA | TRBV5-8 | CASIRIVGQETQYF
TRBJ1-2 | NA | TRBV28 | CASSPIRGRSSYTF
TRBJ1-6 | few | TRBV28 | CASSLSDRARSPLHF
TRBJ2-3 | NA | TRBV5-4 | CASSLQGEDTQYF
TRBJ2-5 | NA | TRBV18 | CASSPQPSGSSKTQYF
TRBJ1-1 | NA | TRBV5-1 | CASSPRPDGNEAFF
TRBJ1-1 | NA | TRBV6-6 | CASSSPSDLDTEAFF
TRBJ1-1 | NA | TRBV5-1 | CASSFAGTHTEAFF
TRBJ1-5 | NA | TRBV15 | CATSPRGKDREIGQPQHF
TRBJ2-5 | NA | TRBV5-1 | CASSLYDRQETQYF
TRBJ2-6 | NA | TRBV15 | CATQQAGANVLTF
TRBJ2-1 | once | TRBV7-3 | CASSLTRDSYNEQFF
TRBJ2-1 | NA | TRBV7-3 | CASSSPRGAGNEQFF
TRBJ1-3 | few | TRBV6-6 | CASSGATGTSGNTIYF
TRBJ2-1 | NA | TRBV5-6 | CASSFLWENEQFF
TRBJ2-6 | NA | TRBV19 | CASSMIPQRGRSGANVLTF
TRBJ2-5 | NA | TRBV11-2 | CASRPGRSEAGETQYF
TRBJ2-6 | NA | TRBV7-9 | CASSLAGAGANVLTF
TRBJ2-1 | NA | TRBV10-2 | CASIPTFYNEQFF
TRBJ2-3 | once | TRBV7-6 | CASSRGQGSSTDTQYF
TRBJ1-2 | NA | TRBV7-2 | CASSRGPTNYGYTF
TRBJ2-2 | NA | TRBV5-1 | CASSVMVTPGELFF
TRBJ1-1 | NA | TRBV7-2 | CASSFALGGFEAFF
TRBJ2-6 | NA | TRBV7-2 | CASSSGLAGVPSGANVLTF
TRBJ2-2 | NA | TRBV2 | CASSESTNTGELFF
TRBJ1-1 | NA | TRBV12-5 | CASGLGQGTEAFF
TRBJ2-1 | NA | TRBV4-3 | CASSQGQARLSYNEQFF
TRBJ1-1 | NA | TRBV6-6 | CASRERNRGDTEAFF
TRBJ2-5 | NA | TRBV11-2 | CASSSPGTGARKETQYF
TRBJ1-5 | NA | TRBV6-6 | CASSLGGANQPQHF
TRBJ1-1 | NA | TRBV7-9 | CASSLAFQNTEAFF
TRBJ1-1 | once | TRBV7-8 | CASSLKGLGYRRGRNTEAFF
TRBJ2-1 | NA | TRBV9 | CASSVASGGFSSYNEQFF
TRBJ2-1 | NA | TRBV5-6 | CASSSTSGGKQFF